A selection of T cell receptor beta chains follows, all from one sample in a study of blood T cell repertoires in COVID-19. Sequencing was performed with immunoSEQ multiplex PCR; in TCRdb, only in-frame clones are kept and a portion is missing. Among about 380,000 clones, 85% were seen once, and the ten largest hold 3.5% to 4%. Sequencing was carried out using peripheral blood. These TCRs come from a woman aged 18 to 35 with acute or convalescent COVID-19. Each CDR3 is given with its conserved first and last residue. A D gene is named only where the DNA matches it firmly. Clone size appears in some rows only: once, few, many, or a class for an expanded clone.

abundance: -
v_gene: TRBV19
d_gene: -
j_gene: TRBJ1-1
CDR3nt: TGTGCCAGTAGTATGACAAACGCCAGGGGAGTCCCTGAAGCTTTCTTT
CDR3aa: CASSMTNARGVPEAFF

abundance: once
v_gene: TRBV6-2/TRBV6-3
d_gene: TRBD2
j_gene: TRBJ2-5
CDR3nt: TGTGCCAGCAGCCCCCGCCCCGGGACTAGCGGGGGGTGGGAGACCCAGTACTTC
CDR3aa: CASSPRPGTSGGWETQYF

abundance: -
v_gene: TRBV28
d_gene: -
j_gene: TRBJ2-2
CDR3nt: TGTGCCAGCAGTTTACCGGGAGAGGCGGACGGGGAGCTGTTTTTT
CDR3aa: CASSLPGEADGELFF

abundance: -
v_gene: TRBV14
d_gene: TRBD1
j_gene: TRBJ1-2
CDR3nt: TGTGCCAGCAGCCAAGACCGGACAGGACGGGGCTATGGCTACACCTTC
CDR3aa: CASSQDRTGRGYGYTF

abundance: -
v_gene: TRBV29-1
d_gene: -
j_gene: TRBJ1-1
CDR3nt: TGCAGCGCCCAGCGGGGGCCAGAAGCTTTCTTT
CDR3aa: CSAQRGPEAFF

abundance: -
v_gene: TRBV2
d_gene: -
j_gene: TRBJ2-7
CDR3nt: TGTGCCAGCAAGTTTGGCGGGAACTACGAGCAGTACTTC
CDR3aa: CASKFGGNYEQYF

abundance: once
v_gene: TRBV27
d_gene: -
j_gene: TRBJ2-3
CDR3nt: TGTGCCAGCAGTTTATGGCCAAGCACAGATACGCAGTATTTT
CDR3aa: CASSLWPSTDTQYF

abundance: -
v_gene: TRBV4-1
d_gene: TRBD2
j_gene: TRBJ2-7
CDR3nt: TGCGCCAGCAGCAAAGAGGTACTAGCGGGATTCTACGAGCAGTACTTC
CDR3aa: CASSKEVLAGFYEQYF

abundance: -
v_gene: TRBV21-1
d_gene: -
j_gene: TRBJ1-5
CDR3nt: TGTGCCAGCAGCAAAGAAAAAGGAGCGGGACAGGTAGGATACAGCAATCAGCCCCAGCATTTT
CDR3aa: CASSKEKGAGQVGYSNQPQHF

abundance: -
v_gene: TRBV5-4
d_gene: -
j_gene: TRBJ1-4
CDR3nt: TGTGCCAGCAGCTTAAAGGGGGATGAAAAACTGTTTTTT
CDR3aa: CASSLKGDEKLFF

abundance: -
v_gene: TRBV18
d_gene: -
j_gene: TRBJ2-1
CDR3nt: TGTGCCAGCTCACCTCGGGAAGGGGGGGCCTACAATGAGCAGTTCTTC
CDR3aa: CASSPREGGAYNEQFF

abundance: -
v_gene: TRBV7-2
d_gene: -
j_gene: TRBJ2-1
CDR3nt: TGTGCCAGCAGCTTTAGCCTTCTGTACAATGAGCAGTTCTTC
CDR3aa: CASSFSLLYNEQFF

abundance: -
v_gene: TRBV9
d_gene: -
j_gene: TRBJ1-3
CDR3nt: TGTGCCAGCAGCGTAGCGCCTATACAGCTGTCCTCTGGAAACACCATATATTTT
CDR3aa: CASSVAPIQLSSGNTIYF

abundance: -
v_gene: TRBV15
d_gene: TRBD1
j_gene: TRBJ2-7
CDR3nt: TGTGCCACCAGCAGTACCGGGACAGGGTCCTACGAGCAGTACTTC
CDR3aa: CATSSTGTGSYEQYF

abundance: once
v_gene: TRBV9
d_gene: -
j_gene: TRBJ2-6
CDR3nt: TGTGCCAGCTCCCTAGGCTCTGGGGCCAACGTCCTGACTTTC
CDR3aa: CASSLGSGANVLTF

abundance: -
v_gene: TRBV19
d_gene: -
j_gene: TRBJ1-5
CDR3nt: TGTGCCAGTAGTATCAACGAGGGTCAGCCCCAGCATTTT
CDR3aa: CASSINEGQPQHF

abundance: -
v_gene: TRBV11-2
d_gene: TRBD1
j_gene: TRBJ1-5
CDR3nt: TGTGCCAGCAGCCCCGGACAGGGGCATCAGCCCCAGCATTTT
CDR3aa: CASSPGQGHQPQHF

abundance: -
v_gene: TRBV6-1
d_gene: TRBD1
j_gene: TRBJ1-5
CDR3nt: TGTGCCAGCAGTGAAGAGGGCGGGACAGGCAATCAGCCCCAGCATTTT
CDR3aa: CASSEEGGTGNQPQHF

abundance: once
v_gene: TRBV6-4
d_gene: -
j_gene: TRBJ2-2
CDR3nt: TGTGCCAGCAGTCGGAACACCGGGGAGCTGTTTTTT
CDR3aa: CASSRNTGELFF

abundance: -
v_gene: TRBV18
d_gene: -
j_gene: TRBJ1-1
CDR3nt: TGTGCCAGCTCACCATCCGGCGGGGCTGGGATTGAAGCTTTCTTT
CDR3aa: CASSPSGGAGIEAFF

abundance: -
v_gene: TRBV15
d_gene: -
j_gene: TRBJ1-5
CDR3nt: TGTGCCACCAGCAGAGGAATAGGGGGAAGAACGGGTCAGCCCCAGCATTTT
CDR3aa: CATSRGIGGRTGQPQHF

abundance: -
v_gene: TRBV4-2
d_gene: -
j_gene: TRBJ2-7
CDR3nt: TGTGCCAGCAGCCAAGAAGGGCGAAGGGGGAACTACGAGCAGTACTTC
CDR3aa: CASSQEGRRGNYEQYF